This T cell receptor beta chain was recovered during a study of CD8+CD57+ T cells in acquired aplastic anemia. Study-wide background: On average, sorted CD4+ and CD8+ cells gave 2.5 to 4 ug of DNA.

Those patients picked for sequencing had displayed CD8+CD57+ cell expansion on flow cytometry. Untreated patients provided the blood samples, with no therapy given before sampling. Study-wide points: Significant differences in CD8+ Simpson's diversity were not observed between patients and controls. Patients and controls had in common 25 to 35 CD8+ CDR3 sequences.

The CDR3 runs 14 residues. The V segment lost 5 bases and the J segment 7 bases; nucleotides outside the gene matches: 7. For CDR3 and TCR beta VDJ profiling, genomic DNA was the template used. TCRdb reanalysed the reads using MiXCR and keeps one entry per CDR3 protein. Of under 200,000 distinct CDR3 sequences listed, roughly half were seen once; the top ten hold 1.8%. This clonotype was observed many times. Its antigen is as yet unknown. The sample comprised sorted CD4+, CD8+, or CD8+CD57+ T cells (not recorded which) from PBMCs. This chain connects TRBV12-3 or TRBV12-4 to TRBJ1-3; 8 positions match TRBD1. The sequence derives from a human donor with aplastic anemia. The CDR3 spells CASSPRTGRNTIYF. The CDR3 coding sequence is TGTGCCAGCAGTCCGAGGACAGGGCGGAACACCATATATTTT.